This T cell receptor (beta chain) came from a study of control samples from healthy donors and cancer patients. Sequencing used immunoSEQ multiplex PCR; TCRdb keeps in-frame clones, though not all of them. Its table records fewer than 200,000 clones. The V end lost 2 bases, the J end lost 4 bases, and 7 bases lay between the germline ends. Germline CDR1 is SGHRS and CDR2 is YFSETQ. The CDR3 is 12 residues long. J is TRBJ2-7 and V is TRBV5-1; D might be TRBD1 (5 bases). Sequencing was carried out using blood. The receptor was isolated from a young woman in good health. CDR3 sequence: CASSFDSYEQYF. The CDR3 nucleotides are TGCGCCAGCAGCTTCGACAGTTACGAGCAGTACTTC.